This TCR beta chain was sequenced during a study of immune characterization of retroperitoneal liposarcoma. Trimming took off 1 base at V and 1 base at J, with 8 bases between the two ends. Germline V gene data show CDR1 as MNHNS and CDR2 as SASEGT. CDR3 length: 14 residues. Via MiXCR, TCRdb re-called the PCR reads, giving one row per CDR3 protein. The table shows around 10,000 distinct CDR3 sequences, with approximately 46% occurring only once. The rearrangement joins TRBV6-1 to TRBJ2-7; D tentatively reads TRBD1 or TRBD2 (5 bases each). This receptor was obtained from a female donor with retroperitoneal liposarcoma. Material: tumor tissue. The CDR3 DNA reads TGTGCCAGCAGTGAAGTGGGGACGTCCTACGAGCAGTACTTC. Translated, it gives CASSEVGTSYEQYF.